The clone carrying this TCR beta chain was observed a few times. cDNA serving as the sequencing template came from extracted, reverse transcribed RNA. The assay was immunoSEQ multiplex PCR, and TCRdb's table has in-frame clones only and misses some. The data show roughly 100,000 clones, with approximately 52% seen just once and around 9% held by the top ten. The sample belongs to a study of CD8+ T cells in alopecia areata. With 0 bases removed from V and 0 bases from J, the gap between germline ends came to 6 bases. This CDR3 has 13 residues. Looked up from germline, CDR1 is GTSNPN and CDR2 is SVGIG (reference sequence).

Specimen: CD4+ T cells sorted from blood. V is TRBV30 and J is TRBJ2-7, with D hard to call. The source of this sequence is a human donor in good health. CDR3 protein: CAWSVKYSYEQYF. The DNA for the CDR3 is TGTGCCTGGAGTGTTAAGTACTCCTACGAGCAGTACTTC.